One and the same sample provided the 3 T cell receptor beta chains below, sequenced in a study of blood T cell repertoires in COVID-19. Some clones are missing from TCRdb's copy, which holds only in-frame ones; the method was immunoSEQ multiplex PCR. The sample lists about 240,000 clones; 88% were seen once. The sample comprised peripheral blood. The source of these receptors is a woman aged 40 to 55 who had recovered from COVID-19.

The chain combines TRBV3-1 (or the pseudogene TRBV3-2) with TRBJ1-1; D not resolved. V gave up 1 base and J gave up 8 bases, with 11 bases separating them. Germline V CDR1 and CDR2: LGHDT, YNNKEL (reference sequence). The CDR3 is 13 amino acids. The CDR3 nucleotides read TGTGCCAGCAGCCAAGGGGTCCGGGGAGAAGCTTTCTTT. It specifies CASSQGVRGEAFF.

The rearrangement joins TRBV9 to TRBJ1-2; possible D gene TRBD1, 5 bases. Trimming removed 0 bases from V and 4 bases from J, with 7 bases in between. The CDR3 is made up of 13 amino acids. Germline V gene data show CDR1 as SGDLS and CDR2 as YYNGEE. CDR3 protein: CASSVDQGYGYTF. In DNA form, the CDR3 reads TGTGCCAGCAGCGTAGACCAGGGCTATGGCTACACCTTC.

This chain joins TRBV9 and TRBJ1-4; 10 bases match TRBD1. The CDR3 covers 15 residues. The germline gives CDR1 SGDLS, CDR2 YYNGEE. Trimming cost V 4 bases and J 8 bases; bases outside gene matches: 8. The CDR3 here is CASSPKGQGREKLFF. The CDR3 DNA follows: TGTGCCAGCAGCCCGAAGGGACAGGGGAGGGAAAAACTGTTTTTT.